This entry lists 28 T cell receptor beta chains sequenced from one sample in a study of immune cell composition in non-small cell lung cancer. Assay: immunoSEQ multiplex PCR; the TCRdb copy retains only in-frame clones and omits some. The sample holds about 10,000 clones; almost 70% are singletons and the top ten take over 8%. The specimen was lung tumor tissue. Every receptor here comes from a human donor with non-small cell lung cancer.

The chain links TRBV10-1 to TRBJ1-1; D ambiguous. This CDR3 contains 14 residues. Trimming left V 2 bases short and J 7 bases short, with 14 bases between. Per the germline V gene, CDR1 is WNHNN and CDR2 is SYGVQD (reference sequence). The CDR3 DNA sequence: TGCGCCAGCAGTGAGGTAGGGCCCGACCTTGAAGCTTTCTTT. Amino acid sequence: CASSEVGPDLEAFF.

This clone was seen a handful of times. The chain has TRBV5-4 and TRBJ1-2; D possibly corresponds to TRBD1 (5 bases). CDR1 is SGHNT, CDR2 YYREEE, per germline (reference sequence). The CDR3 is 14 amino acids. V gave up 0 bases and J gave up 5 bases, with 11 bases separating them. This CDR3 reads CASSLGGIPYGYTF. Written as DNA, the CDR3 is TGTGCCAGCAGCTTGGGGGGGATTCCTTATGGCTACACCTTC.

This clone was counted only a few times. The rearrangement uses TRBV6-4 and TRBJ1-5; D may be TRBD1 (5 bases). V was pared by 2 bases and J by 9 bases, with 8 bases between. This CDR3 region has 12 residues. Per the germline V gene, CDR1 is MRHNA and CDR2 is SNTAGT. The CDR3 loop is CASSDRGGPQHF. DNA for the CDR3: TGTGCCAGCAGTGACAGGGGTGGGCCCCAGCATTTT.

The chain joins TRBV11-3 to TRBJ1-2; 7 bases are shared with TRBD1. CDR1 SGHNT and CDR2 YENEEA come from the germline V gene. The V gene end was trimmed by 2 bases and the J gene end by 8 bases; junction bases not matched to a gene: 5. This CDR3 contains 13 residues. The CDR3 is CASSLSTTGGYTF. DNA of the CDR3: TGTGCCAGCAGCTTATCAACGACAGGGGGCTACACCTTC.

This clone has only a few counts. J is TRBJ1-1 and V is TRBV5-1, with D hard to call. This CDR3 comprises 11 residues. CDR1 and CDR2 from the germline V gene are SGHRS and YFSETQ. The V end was cut by 6 bases, the J end by 1 base, with 4 bases between. The CDR3 DNA reads TGCGCCAGCATGAGGAACACTGAAGCTTTCTTT. This gives the protein CASMRNTEAFF.

The chain joins TRBV28 to TRBJ1-1, with D maybe TRBD1 (5 bases). CDR1 and CDR2 (germline): MDHEN, SYDVKM. V was pared by 3 bases and J by 10 bases, with 12 bases between. This CDR3 has 12 residues. The CDR3 region has the DNA TGTGCCAGCAGTTTTAAGCAGGGAGGAGCTTTCTTT. Encoded protein: CASSFKQGGAFF.

This clone was detected once. The CDR3, as DNA: TGTGCCAGCAGCTCAACCGGGACTCAGGGCTACACCTTC. Encoded protein: CASSSTGTQGYTF. The chain employs TRBV7-3 and TRBJ1-2, with D possibly being TRBD1 (5 bases). CDR1 is SGHTA and CDR2 is FQGTGA in the germline V gene. The CDR3 has 13 amino acids. Trimming cost V 4 bases and J 8 bases, with 14 bases left between them.

This clone showed up just a few times. This chain uses TRBV7-3 with TRBJ2-7; tentatively, D is TRBD1 or TRBD2 (5 bases each). Germline V CDR1 and CDR2: SGHTA, FQGTGA. This CDR3 is 15 amino acids long. Trimming took 2 bases from V and 3 from J, leaving 14 bases between them. The CDR3 DNA is TGTGCCAGCAGCTTATCGGGGCAGGCGATCTACGAGCAGTACTTC. Protein product: CASSLSGQAIYEQYF.

The chain links TRBV7-7 to TRBJ2-5, with 7 bases lining up with TRBD1. V dropped 3 bases and J dropped 5; count of bases not matched to a gene: 3. This CDR3 has 13 amino acids. Germline CDR1 is SSHAT and CDR2 is FNYEAQ (reference sequence). The CDR3 loop reads CASSLGQLETQYF. CDR3 DNA: TGTGCCAGCAGCTTGGGACAGTTGGAGACCCAGTACTTC.

The chain uses TRBV4-2 and TRBJ2-6, with D unclear. The V end was cut by 4 bases, the J end by 2 bases, with 6 bases between. The CDR3 extends over 14 amino acids. Germline values: CDR1 LGHNA, CDR2 YNFKEQ. The CDR3 reads CASSLIAGANVLTF. CDR3 in DNA: TGTGCCAGCAGCCTCATCGCTGGGGCCAACGTCCTGACTTTC.

The chain combines TRBV2 with TRBJ1-6; D gene uncertain. Looked up from germline, CDR1 is SNHLY and CDR2 is FYNNEI. The ends were cut back, 8 bases at V and 6 bases at J, with 14 bases in the middle. The CDR3 has 14 residues. In DNA, the CDR3 is TGTGCCAGCGGTTATGGGCCGTCTAATTCACCCCTCCACTTT. Its protein product is CASGYGPSNSPLHF.

J is TRBJ2-2 and V is TRBV6-5; D gene uncertain. The germline gives CDR1 MNHEY, CDR2 SVGAGI. There are 14 residues in the CDR3. V lost 5 bases and J 6 bases, leaving 13 bases between the germline ends. The CDR3 coding sequence is TGTGCCAGCAGTACCCTGGACCAGTCCGGGGAGCTGTTTTTT. Translated, it gives CASSTLDQSGELFF.

The chain is built from TRBV6-5 and TRBJ1-4; D perhaps matches TRBD1 (5 bases). Per germline, CDR1 MNHEY and CDR2 SVGAGI. Trimming pared 0 bases from V and 6 bases from J, leaving 11 bases between. The CDR3 spans 15 residues. The CDR3 coding sequence is TGTGCCAGCAGTTACTCGACAGTAAGCCATGAAAAACTGTTTTTT. Translation gives CASSYSTVSHEKLFF.

The chain joins TRBV27 to TRBJ2-7; 7 bases are a match to TRBD2. Germline CDR1 is MNHEY and CDR2 is SMNVEV (reference sequence). V lost 7 bases and J lost 6; bases outside the gene matches: 15. CDR3 size: 15 residues. This chain's CDR3 is CASTGSGLVSVEQYF. The CDR3, as DNA: TGTGCCAGCACCGGATCCGGACTAGTTTCAGTCGAGCAGTACTTC.

The table lists this clone with a few counts. The chain recombines TRBV5-4 with TRBJ1-4; 7 bases match TRBD1. Looked up from germline, CDR1 is SGHNT and CDR2 is YYREEE (reference sequence). With 4 bases clipped from V and 2 bases from J, the junction kept 5 bases outside the gene matches. The CDR3 runs to 15 residues. CDR3 bases: TGTGCCAGCAGCAAACAGGGGACGACTAATGAAAAACTGTTTTTT. It translates to CASSKQGTTNEKLFF.

The chain is built from TRBV7-6 and TRBJ2-7, with D maybe TRBD2 (5 bases). The CDR3 is 16 amino acids. The V gene lost 5 bases and the J gene lost 0 bases, with 17 bases spanning the gap. Germline V CDR1 and CDR2: SGHVS, FNYEAQ. CDR3 sequence (DNA): TGTGCCAGCAGCCCCATCGGGGAAACGTACTCCTACGAGCAGTACTTC. It translates to CASSPIGETYSYEQYF. Full variable domain (missing parts from reference TRBV7-6 and TRBJ2-7): GAGVSQSPRYKVTKRGQDVALRCDPISGHVSLYWYRQALGQGPEFLTYFNYEAQQDKSGLPNDRFSAERPEGSISTLTIQRTEQRDSAMYRCASSPIGETYSYEQYFGPGTRLTVT.

This clone was observed a few times. CDR3 sequence: CSGAVLNTEAFF. The DNA for the CDR3 is TGCAGCGGAGCCGTATTGAACACTGAAGCTTTCTTT. This sequence joins TRBV29-1 and TRBJ1-1; D unresolved. The CDR3 runs to 12 residues. CDR1 and CDR2 (germline): SQVTM, ANQGSEA. Trimming left V 7 bases short and J 0 bases short, with 9 bases between. Variable domain in full (rest from reference TRBV29-1 and TRBJ1-1): SAVISQKPSRDICQRGTSLTIQCQVDSQVTMMFWYRQQPGQSLTLIATANQGSEATYESGFVIDKFPISRPNLTFSTLTVSNMSPEDSSIYLCSGAVLNTEAFFGQGTRLTVV.

This chain links TRBV10-2 with TRBJ1-3; D is unclear. The CDR3 length is 14 residues. CDR1 and CDR2 from the germline V gene are WSHSY and SAAADI. Trimming took 8 bases from V and 0 from J, leaving 11 bases between them. CDR3 amino acids: CASRGRDSGNTIYF. Here the CDR3 DNA reads TGCGCCAGCCGGGGAAGGGACTCTGGAAACACCATATATTTT.

In this sample, this clone turned up a few times. J is TRBJ1-4 and V is TRBV5-5; the D is unclear. Germline values: CDR1 SGHKS, CDR2 YYEKEE (reference sequence). Trimming took 4 bases from V and 8 from J, leaving 21 bases between them. The CDR3 length is 16 residues. The DNA of the CDR3 is TGTGCCAGCAGCCTCGAATCTTTCCTTGATCAGGAAAAACTGTTTTTT. It translates to CASSLESFLDQEKLFF.

This chain uses TRBV6-5 with TRBJ2-3; 7 bases fit TRBD1. CDR1 MNHEY and CDR2 SVGAGI come from the germline V gene. The CDR3 has 15 amino acids. With V trimmed by 5 bases and J by 1 base, 6 bases remained unmatched. This CDR3 is CASSMQGVGTDTQYF. Here the CDR3 DNA reads TGTGCCAGCAGTATGCAGGGGGTTGGCACAGATACGCAGTATTTT.

The chain couples TRBV28 to TRBJ2-5; no reliable D call. V lost 7 bases and J 3 bases, leaving 15 bases between the germline ends. The CDR3 is 14 residues long. CDR1 is MDHEN and CDR2 is SYDVKM in the germline V gene. Written as DNA, the CDR3 is TGTGCCAGCATCGAACAAGGGTGGGAAGAGACCCAGTACTTC. Its translation is CASIEQGWEETQYF.

This rearrangement joins TRBV2 to TRBJ2-2, with TRBD1 identical over 10 bases. CDR3 size: 15 residues. From germline, CDR1 is SNHLY and CDR2 FYNNEI. Trimming at V came to 5 bases and at J to 4 bases, leaving 4 bases not matched to a gene. This chain's CDR3 is CASSPRTGGTGELFF. DNA of the CDR3: TGTGCCAGCAGTCCACGGACAGGGGGCACCGGGGAGCTGTTTTTT.

The genes are TRBV7-2 and TRBJ2-5; 9 bases align to TRBD1. This CDR3 is built from 13 residues. The V and J ends lost 7 bases and 9 bases, in that order; junction bases with no gene match: 9. Germline CDR1 and CDR2: SGHTA and FQGNSA. The CDR3 is CASNYRGLRAQYF. As DNA, the CDR3 is TGTGCCAGCAACTACAGGGGGCTCAGGGCCCAGTACTTC.

The chain employs TRBV2 and TRBJ1-1; a possible D gene is TRBD1 (6 bases). The CDR3 runs 14 residues. Germline CDR1 and CDR2: SNHLY and FYNNEI. V was shortened by 5 bases and J by 0 bases, with 10 bases between the two germline ends. Here the CDR3 DNA reads TGTGCCAGCAGTTTTGGACAGATGAACACTGAAGCTTTCTTT. Encoded protein: CASSFGQMNTEAFF.

A few counts support this clone. The rearrangement joins TRBV11-3 to TRBJ2-7; D gene ambiguous. CDR1 is SGHNT, CDR2 YENEEA, per germline. Trimming took off 0 bases at V and 3 bases at J, with 12 bases between the two ends. The CDR3 consists of 15 residues. The CDR3, as DNA: TGTGCCAGCAGCTTAGATAGTACGGGCCGCTACGAGCAGTACTTC. Translation: CASSLDSTGRYEQYF.

This clone turned up a few times. The V call is TRBV19, the J call TRBJ2-7, with D hard to call. Per the germline V gene, CDR1 is LNHDA and CDR2 is SQIVND (reference sequence). The CDR3 contains 12 residues. Trimming took off 1 base at V and 9 bases at J, with 10 bases between the two ends. The CDR3 sequence is CASSIGTLGQYF. CDR3 DNA: TGTGCCAGTAGTATAGGCACACTCGGGCAGTACTTC.

This clone appeared a few times. This chain uses TRBV9 with TRBJ2-5, with D unresolved. Germline CDR1 SGDLS, CDR2 YYNGEE. The CDR3 is made up of 15 amino acids. With 0 bases removed from V and 1 base from J, the gap between germline ends came to 10 bases. CDR3 in amino acids: CASSVDGASQETQYF. The CDR3 nucleotides are TGTGCCAGCAGCGTAGACGGAGCGAGCCAAGAGACCCAGTACTTC.

The chain combines TRBV5-4 with TRBJ1-2; D uncertain. V shed 0 bases and J shed 7 bases, with 19 bases lying between them. This CDR3 has 16 residues. Per germline, CDR1 SGHNT and CDR2 YYREEE (reference sequence). For the CDR3, the DNA is TGTGCCAGCAGCTTGGAGGATACGGCAGGTTATCGTGGCTACACCTTC. It specifies CASSLEDTAGYRGYTF.